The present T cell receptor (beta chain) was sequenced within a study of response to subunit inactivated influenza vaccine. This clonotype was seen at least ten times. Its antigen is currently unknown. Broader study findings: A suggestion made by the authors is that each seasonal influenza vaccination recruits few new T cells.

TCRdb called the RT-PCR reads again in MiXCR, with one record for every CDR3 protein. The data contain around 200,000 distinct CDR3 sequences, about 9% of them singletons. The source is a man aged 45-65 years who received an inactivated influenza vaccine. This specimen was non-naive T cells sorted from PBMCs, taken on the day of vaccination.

The CDR3 spells CASRNQGNTGELFF. The CDR3, as DNA: TGTGCCAGCAGGAACCAGGGGAACACCGGGGAGCTGTTTTTT. J is TRBJ2-2 and V is TRBV27; weak D call: TRBD1 (5 bases). This CDR3 has 14 residues. V lost 6 bases to trimming and J lost 1 base, with 9 bases between them. Germline CDR1 MNHEY, CDR2 SMNVEV (reference sequence).